The 20 T cell receptor beta chains below come from one sample, sequenced in a study of cytomegalovirus exposure and HLA in healthy donors (dated by TCRdb to 2017 to 2019). Libraries came from the immunoSEQ multiplex PCR assay. For the multiplex PCR, a mixture combining 60 forward primers for TCR Vbeta segments and 13 reverse primers for TCR Jbeta segments was used. This immuneACCESS table, as held by TCRdb, lists in-frame sequences with V and J called but not all clones. Of the missing ones, under half trace to an unresolved V gene in checked studies; the others have no known cause. The sample table holds 150,000 or so clones, of which around 79% were seen once. 7.7% of the sample comes from the top ten. The sequenced sample was PBMCs. The receptors originated from a man aged 30 to 45 in good health and CMV-seropositive.

V is TRBV5-1 and J is TRBJ2-3; D not certain. Per germline, CDR1 SGHRS and CDR2 YFSETQ. CDR3 length: 14 residues. Deletions cut 0 bases from V and 2 bases from J, with 7 bases between. Here the CDR3 reads CASSLGLHTDTQYF. The CDR3 coding sequence is TGCGCCAGCAGCTTGGGACTCCACACAGATACGCAGTATTTT.

The gene calls are TRBV2 and TRBJ1-5; D unclear. The CDR3 is 14 amino acids. Germline-derived CDR1 and CDR2 are SNHLY and FYNNEI. The germline V and J ends were trimmed by 9 bases and 2 bases, with 14 bases remaining between them. As DNA, the CDR3 is TGTGCCAGTACTAAGAGGAGTGGCAATCAGCCCCAGCATTTT. Translation: CASTKRSGNQPQHF.

A few counts support this clone. V and J are TRBV7-9 and TRBJ1-4, with TRBD1 matching over 12 bases. V lost 6 bases and J lost 8; bases outside the gene matches: 4. The V gene's germline CDR1 is SEHNR and CDR2 FQNEAQ (reference sequence). The CDR3 length is 14 residues. The CDR3 reads CASSQGQGAEKLFF. DNA of the CDR3: TGTGCCAGCAGTCAGGGACAGGGGGCCGAAAAACTGTTTTTT.

In its sample, this clone was seen once. This sequence joins TRBV29-1 and TRBJ1-2, with D hard to call. Germline CDR1 is SQVTM and CDR2 is ANQGSEA. V was trimmed by 5 bases and J by 7 bases, leaving 14 bases between them. The CDR3 sequence is 12 residues long. This chain's CDR3 is CSVPDWTGGYTF. CDR3 in DNA: TGCAGCGTTCCTGACTGGACTGGTGGCTACACCTTC.

J is TRBJ2-3 and V is TRBV2; a possible D gene is TRBD1 (5 bases). Trimming took off 6 bases at V and 0 bases at J, with 19 bases between the two ends. Germline V lookup: CDR1 SNHLY, CDR2 FYNNEI. The CDR3 spans 17 residues. The CDR3 coding sequence is TGTGCCAGCAGAGCCGCCCAGGGTGGTGGAAGCACAGATACGCAGTATTTT. Residues: CASRAAQGGGSTDTQYF.

This chain uses TRBV7-6 with TRBJ2-1; 10 nucleotides align to TRBD2. CDR3 length: 21 residues. V shed 0 bases and J 8 bases; nucleotides not matched to a gene: 22. Germline-derived CDR1 and CDR2 are SGHVS and FNYEAQ. In DNA, the CDR3 is TGTGCCAGCAGCTTAGCCCCCCGGTTGGGGAGCGGGGGGGCACTGCTGTATGAGCAGTTCTTC. Amino acids: CASSLAPRLGSGGALLYEQFF.

The rearrangement joins TRBV5-4 to TRBJ2-6; 9 bases agree with TRBD1. From germline, CDR1 is SGHNT and CDR2 YYREEE (reference sequence). The CDR3 has 17 amino acids. V lost 0 bases, J lost 1 base, and 2 bases stayed unmatched. The CDR3 nucleotides are TGTGCCAGCAGCTTGGGGACAGGGGTTTCTGGGGCCAACGTCCTGACTTTC. Protein sequence: CASSLGTGVSGANVLTF.

The V gene is TRBV27, the J gene TRBJ2-5, with 7 bases identical to TRBD2. V was clipped by 6 bases and J by 1 base; unmatched bases: 11. CDR3 size: 16 residues. Germline V gives CDR1 MNHEY, CDR2 SMNVEV (reference sequence). The CDR3 DNA reads as TGTGCCAGCAGCCCTATCAAACGACTAGCCCAAGAGACCCAGTACTTC. It is translated as CASSPIKRLAQETQYF.

J is TRBJ1-6 and V is TRBV15; 10 positions match TRBD1. The germline V gene has CDR1 LNHNV and CDR2 YYDKDF (reference sequence). This CDR3 is 14 amino acids long. Trimming removed 5 bases from V and 8 bases from J; junction bases left unmatched: 3. The CDR3 DNA reads as TGTGCCACCAGCCCGGACAGGGGGGATTCACCCCTCCACTTT. Protein product: CATSPDRGDSPLHF.

The chain has TRBV28 and TRBJ1-1; weak D call: TRBD1 (6 bases). CDR3 size: 14 residues. The germline V gene has CDR1 MDHEN and CDR2 SYDVKM. Trimming stripped 5 bases from V and 4 bases from J, with 14 bases between. DNA for the CDR3: TGTGCCAGCAGTCCTACCGACAGGAGCACTGAAGCTTTCTTT. Its protein product is CASSPTDRSTEAFF. The entire variable domain, with the rest obtained from reference TRBV28 and TRBJ1-1, is as follows: DVKVTQSSRYLVKRTGEKVFLECVQDMDHENMFWYRQDPGLGLRLIYFSYDVKMKEKGDIPEGYSVSREKKERFSLILESASTNQTSMYLCASSPTDRSTEAFFGQGTRLTVV.

The chain has TRBV27 and TRBJ1-2; 7 nucleotides match TRBD1. J gave up 4 bases and V 5 bases, and 4 bases lay outside the gene matches. Germline loops: CDR1 MNHEY, CDR2 SMNVEV (reference sequence). The CDR3 is 13 amino acids. The CDR3: CASSLQGFYGYTF. The CDR3 DNA reads as TGTGCCAGCAGTCTACAGGGGTTCTATGGCTACACCTTC.

The V gene is TRBV9, the J gene TRBJ1-1; D unresolved. This CDR3 comprises 13 residues. V shed 4 bases and J shed 1 base, with 8 bases lying between them. The germline V gene has CDR1 SGDLS and CDR2 YYNGEE. CDR3: CASSLAQNTEAFF. The CDR3 DNA reads TGTGCCAGCAGCCTTGCACAGAACACTGAAGCTTTCTTT.

The chain carries TRBV4-3 and TRBJ2-3, with D maybe TRBD1 (5 bases). The CDR3 contains 15 residues. V gave up 0 bases and J gave up 2 bases, with 9 bases separating them. Germline V CDR1 and CDR2: LGHNA, YSLEER. The DNA of the CDR3 is TGCGCCAGCAGCCAAGATGCGACAGCCACAGATACGCAGTATTTT. It yields the protein CASSQDATATDTQYF.

The V gene is TRBV28, the J gene TRBJ1-5; D perhaps matches TRBD1 (5 bases). Germline V CDR1 and CDR2: MDHEN, SYDVKM. CDR3 length: 12 residues. V was clipped by 8 bases and J by 4 bases, with 9 bases between them. CDR3 residues: CASRTQNQPQHF. CDR3 DNA sequence: TGTGCCAGCCGGACACAGAATCAGCCCCAGCATTTT.

The CDR3 bases are TGTGCCAGCAGTTTCGGGGGACAGGGCAATCAGCCCCAGCATTTT. Amino acids: CASSFGGQGNQPQHF. The J gene is TRBJ1-5, the V gene TRBV27; 8 bases map to TRBD1. This CDR3 is 15 amino acids long. The germline V gene encodes CDR1 MNHEY and CDR2 SMNVEV (reference sequence). V trimming: 3 bases; J trimming: 2 bases; junction bases outside the gene matches: 3.

The V and J genes are TRBV6-5 and TRBJ1-4; a weak D match, TRBD1 (5 bases). Germline V gene data show CDR1 as MNHEY and CDR2 as SVGAGI. This CDR3 is built from 15 residues. The germline V and J ends were trimmed by 5 bases and 5 bases, with 15 bases remaining between them. The CDR3 spells CASSRQKGLNEKLFF. Here the CDR3 DNA reads TGTGCCAGCAGTCGACAGAAAGGGCTCAATGAAAAACTGTTTTTT.

The chain joins TRBV7-9 to TRBJ2-5; maybe TRBD2 (5 bases). Per the germline V gene, CDR1 is SEHNR and CDR2 is FQNEAQ (reference sequence). The CDR3 is 14 residues long. Trimming pared 3 bases from V and 4 bases from J, leaving 12 bases between. CDR3 nucleotide sequence: TGTGCCAGCAGCTTGAGAGAGGGCGGAGAGACCCAGTACTTC. Protein: CASSLREGGETQYF. The complete variable domain, with remaining parts taken from reference TRBV7-9 and TRBJ2-5, reads DTGVSQNPRHKITKRGQNVTFRCDPISEHNRLYWYRQTLGQGPEFLTYFQNEAQLEKSRLLSDRFSAERPKGSFSTLEIQRTEQGDSAMYLCASSLREGGETQYFGPGTRLLVL.

The rearrangement uses TRBV28 and TRBJ1-6; no reliable D call. Between the trimmed V and J ends, which lost 2 bases and 16 bases, there was a span of 12 bases. In germline, CDR1 is MDHEN, CDR2 SYDVKM. The CDR3 contains 12 residues. CDR3 region: CASSLDHGQLHF. CDR3 DNA sequence: TGTGCCAGCAGTTTAGATCATGGGCAGCTCCACTTT.

CDR3 sequence: CASSFSGAHEAFF. As DNA, the CDR3 is TGTGCCAGCAGTTTCTCAGGGGCTCACGAAGCTTTCTTT. The chain couples TRBV27 to TRBJ1-1; D possibly corresponds to TRBD1 (6 bases). V was shortened by 3 bases and J by 8 bases, with 13 bases between the two germline ends. CDR1 and CDR2 from the germline V gene are MNHEY and SMNVEV (reference sequence). The CDR3 totals 13 residues.

The chain couples TRBV7-8 to TRBJ2-7; D might be TRBD1 (5 bases). The CDR3 sequence is 14 residues long. Germline V gene sequence: CDR1 SGHVS, CDR2 FQNEAQ. Trimming removed 2 bases from V and 2 bases from J, with 10 bases in between. The CDR3 DNA reads TGTGCCAGCAGCTTAAGGGGCAGCACCTACGAGCAGTACTTC. It codes for CASSLRGSTYEQYF.